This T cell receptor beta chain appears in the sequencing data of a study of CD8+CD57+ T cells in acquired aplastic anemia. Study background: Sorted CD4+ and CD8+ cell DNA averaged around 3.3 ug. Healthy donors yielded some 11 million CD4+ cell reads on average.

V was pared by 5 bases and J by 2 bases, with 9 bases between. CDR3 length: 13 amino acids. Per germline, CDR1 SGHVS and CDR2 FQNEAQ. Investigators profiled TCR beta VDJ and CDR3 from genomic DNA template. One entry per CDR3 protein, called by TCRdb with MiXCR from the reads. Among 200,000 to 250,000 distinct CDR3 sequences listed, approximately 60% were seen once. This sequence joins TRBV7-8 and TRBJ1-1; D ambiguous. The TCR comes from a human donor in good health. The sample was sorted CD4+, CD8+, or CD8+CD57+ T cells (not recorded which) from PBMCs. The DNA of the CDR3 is TGTGCCAGCAGCCCCCAAACAAACACTGAAGCTTTCTTT. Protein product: CASSPQTNTEAFF.